The 9 T cell receptor beta chains below were found in one sample sequenced in a study of T cells in Graves' hyperthyroidism and ophthalmopathy. Amplified regions were TCR beta CDR3 sequences from RNA transcripts. The HTBI primer set drove a first-round RT-PCR of the TCR CDR3. TCRdb re-called the multiplex PCR reads with MiXCR, one entry per CDR3 protein. The sample shows some 720,000 distinct CDR3 sequences, 15% to 20% of them seen only once. What was sequenced was blood. Receptors originate from a man in his late teens or twenties with Graves' hyperthyroidism.

The V and J genes are TRBV20-1 and TRBJ2-1, with D unclear. V was shortened by 4 bases and J by 9 bases, with 19 bases between the two germline ends. Germline lookup yields CDR1 DFQATT and CDR2 SNEGSKA (reference sequence). This CDR3 comprises 14 residues. Written as DNA, the CDR3 is TGCAGTGCTACCCCTGGGCCCTATAGGAGTGAGCAGTTCTTC. Its translation is CSATPGPYRSEQFF.

This clonotype was observed a handful of times. The genes are TRBV2 and TRBJ2-7; 10 bases match TRBD2. Germline-derived CDR1 and CDR2 are SNHLY and FYNNEI. Trimming removed 3 bases from V and 6 bases from J; junction bases left unmatched: 5. The CDR3 is made up of 14 amino acids. The CDR3 spells CASSESSGSVEQYF. CDR3 coding DNA: TGTGCCAGCAGTGAGTCTAGCGGGAGTGTCGAGCAGTACTTC.

The chain links TRBV28 to TRBJ2-7; 9 bases line up with TRBD1. This CDR3 region has 15 residues. Germline-derived CDR1 and CDR2 are MDHEN and SYDVKM. The junction had 6 bases not matched to a gene; V was cut back by 3 bases and J by 3 bases. CDR3 in amino acids: CASSFEQGANYEQYF. CDR3 bases: TGTGCCAGCAGTTTTGAACAGGGGGCGAACTACGAGCAGTACTTC.

This clonotype has ten or more counts. This chain uses TRBV7-3 with TRBJ2-1; no firm D call. CDR3 size: 13 residues. CDR1 SGHTA and CDR2 FQGTGA come from the germline V gene. V gave up 2 bases and J gave up 7 bases, with 9 bases separating them. CDR3 DNA sequence: TGTGCCAGCAGCTTAGGCCCGATTAATGAGCAGTTCTTC. It is translated as CASSLGPINEQFF.

This clonotype came up many times. The chain uses TRBV11-2 and TRBJ2-5; 12 bases are shared with TRBD2. The CDR3 sequence is 17 residues long. In germline, CDR1 is SGHAT, CDR2 FQNNGV. With 5 bases clipped from V and 4 bases from J, the junction kept 11 bases outside the gene matches. CDR3 loop: CASSHSSGRAGGETQYF. CDR3 coding DNA: TGTGCCAGCAGCCATTCTAGCGGGAGGGCCGGGGGAGAGACCCAGTACTTC.

As regards this clonotype: Compared with germline, one end of the junction differs, possibly owing to a read error. This chain connects TRBV7-9 to TRBJ2-5; 12 bases map to TRBD2. CDR3 size: 13 residues. CDR1 and CDR2 (germline): SEHNR, FQNEAQ (reference sequence). The CDR3 region has the DNA TGTGCCAGCAGCTTAGGGCTAGCGGGAGGGCTTCACTTC. This gives the protein CASSLGLAGGLHF.

V gene TRBV6-5 combines with J gene TRBJ1-2; D unresolved. This CDR3 has 13 amino acids. Between the trimmed V and J ends, which lost 4 bases and 2 bases, there was a span of 8 bases. CDR1 is MNHEY and CDR2 is SVGAGI in the germline V gene. The CDR3 region is CASSSNENYGYTF. As DNA, the CDR3 is TGTGCCAGCAGTTCAAACGAAAACTATGGCTACACCTTC.

This clonotype appeared a few times. The gene calls are TRBV2 and TRBJ2-1; 9 bases line up with TRBD2. With 10 bases clipped from V and 5 bases from J, the junction kept 18 bases outside the gene matches. The CDR3 extends over 17 amino acids. Germline CDR1 reads SNHLY; CDR2 reads FYNNEI. The CDR3 DNA reads as TGTGCCAACAGCCGCATGAAGACGGGACTAGCCGACAATGAGCAGTTCTTC. Translating it yields CANSRMKTGLADNEQFF.

This clonotype turned up a few times. The V gene is TRBV6-2 or TRBV6-3, the J gene TRBJ1-2; 8 positions agree with TRBD1. The CDR3 sequence is 15 residues long. Germline CDR1 reads MNHEY; CDR2 reads SVGEGT. Germline trimming cut 6 bases from V and 0 bases from J; bases unmatched to any gene: 6. CDR3 DNA sequence: TGTGCCAGCAGCTTACGGACAGGGACTAACTATGGCTACACCTTC. Amino acids: CASSLRTGTNYGYTF.